The 10 T cell receptor beta chains below all came from one sample that was sequenced in a study of CD8 T cells in Susac syndrome. An input of 0.5 to 1 ug of RNA was subjected to reverse transcription using random hexamers. Via MiXCR, TCRdb re-called the immunoSEQ multiplex PCR reads, giving one row per CDR3 protein. Of about 200,000 distinct CDR3 sequences listed, 80% to 95% are singletons. The sequencing input was CD8+ T cells from PBMCs. These receptors were obtained from a human donor with multiple sclerosis.

The gene calls are TRBV14 and TRBJ2-7, with D perhaps matching TRBD2 (6 bases). V gave up 4 bases and J gave up 3 bases, with 16 bases separating them. CDR1 and CDR2 (germline): SGHDN, FVKESK. This CDR3 contains 15 residues. The CDR3 sequence is CASSPTGPAGYEQYF. The CDR3 coding sequence is TGTGCCAGCAGCCCTACTGGACCAGCGGGCTACGAGCAGTACTTC. Using reference TRBV14 and TRBJ2-7 for the parts outside the CDR3, the full variable domain is EAGVTQFPSHSVIEKGQTVTLRCDPISGHDNLYWYRRVMGKEIKFLLHFVKESKQDESGMPNNRFLAERTGGTYSTLKVQPAELEDSGVYFCASSPTGPAGYEQYFGPGTRLTVT.

V is TRBV20-1 and J is TRBJ2-2; 8 bases agree with TRBD1. This CDR3 has 16 residues. The ends lost 2 bases at V and 4 bases at J; junction bases unmatched: 9. The V gene's germline CDR1 is DFQATT and CDR2 SNEGSKA (reference sequence). CDR3 sequence reads: CSARLYPGQATGELFF. In DNA, the CDR3 is TGCAGTGCTAGACTATACCCGGGACAGGCCACCGGGGAGCTGTTTTTT.

A single count supports this clonotype. The chain joins TRBV2 to TRBJ2-2, with TRBD2 as a possible D gene (5 bases). Per germline, CDR1 SNHLY and CDR2 FYNNEI. This CDR3 region has 13 residues. Trimming stripped 6 bases from V and 6 bases from J, with 11 bases between. The CDR3 DNA sequence: TGTGCCAGCAGGAGGGTCCTCGCCGGGGAGCTGTTTTTT. Amino acids: CASRRVLAGELFF.

In its sample, this clonotype was seen a few times. V and J are TRBV9 and TRBJ2-3; D unclear. This CDR3 is 13 amino acids long. The V end was cut by 7 bases, the J end by 0 bases, with 9 bases between. Germline V lookup: CDR1 SGDLS, CDR2 YYNGEE. DNA for the CDR3: TGTGCCAGCTCGCTCGCTAGCACAGATACGCAGTATTTT. This encodes CASSLASTDTQYF.

The rearrangement uses TRBV9 and TRBJ2-7; D unresolved. CDR1 is SGDLS and CDR2 is YYNGEE in the germline V gene. Trimming stripped 0 bases from V and 2 bases from J, with 9 bases between. This CDR3 is built from 14 residues. The CDR3 spells CASSVGASPYEQYF. DNA for the CDR3: TGTGCCAGCAGCGTAGGGGCGTCCCCCTACGAGCAGTACTTC.

This clonotype was seen a single time. V usage is TRBV4-1 and J usage is TRBJ1-2; D remains unclear. V lost 0 bases, J lost 2 bases, and 7 bases lay in between. The CDR3 extends over 14 amino acids. Germline V gene data show CDR1 as MGHRA and CDR2 as YSYEKL. The CDR3 DNA sequence: TGCGCCAGCAGCCAAGACAACCTAAACTATGGCTACACCTTC. Translated, it gives CASSQDNLNYGYTF.

The chain joins TRBV5-6 to TRBJ1-5; the D is unclear. Per the germline V gene, CDR1 is SGHDT and CDR2 is YYEEEE. V lost 1 base to trimming and J lost 7 bases, with 6 bases between them. The length of the CDR3 is 12 residues. CDR3 amino acids: CASSLTGQPQHF. CDR3 nucleotides: TGTGCCAGCAGCTTGACCGGGCAGCCCCAGCATTTT. Based on the CDR3 plus reference TRBV5-6 and TRBJ1-5, the full variable domain is DAGVTQSPTHLIKTRGQQVTLRCSPKSGHDTVSWYQQALGQGPQFIFQYYEEEERQRGNFPDRFSGHQFPNYSSELNVNALLLGDSALYLCASSLTGQPQHFGDGTRLSIL.

The CDR3 is CASNFPRFQETQYF. Here the CDR3 DNA reads TGTGCCAGCAATTTCCCACGGTTCCAAGAGACCCAGTACTTC. J is TRBJ2-5 and V is TRBV6-2 or TRBV6-3; D ambiguous. Per germline, CDR1 MNHEY and CDR2 SVGEGT. CDR3 length: 14 residues. The ends were cut back, 7 bases at V and 1 base at J, with 13 bases in the middle.

This clonotype was seen once. This rearrangement joins TRBV7-9 to TRBJ2-1, with D possibly being TRBD2 (6 bases). V shed 4 bases and J shed 4 bases, with 14 bases lying between them. Germline CDR1 is SEHNR and CDR2 is FQNEAQ (reference sequence). CDR3 size: 15 residues. The CDR3 reads CASSSTGVGYNEQFF. The CDR3 DNA sequence: TGTGCCAGCAGCTCCACGGGAGTGGGATACAATGAGCAGTTCTTC. The full variable domain, in which reference TRBV7-9 and TRBJ2-1 provide the parts outside the CDR3, is DTGVSQNPRHKITKRGQNVTFRCDPISEHNRLYWYRQTLGQGPEFLTYFQNEAQLEKSRLLSDRFSAERPKGSFSTLEIQRTEQGDSAMYLCASSSTGVGYNEQFFGPGTRLTVL.

The V call is TRBV20-1, the J call TRBJ1-1, with D uncertain. Germline V CDR1 and CDR2: DFQATT, SNEGSKA (reference sequence). The length of the CDR3 is 13 residues. Between the trimmed V and J ends, which lost 3 bases and 3 bases, there was a span of 11 bases. The CDR3 region is CSARPADHTEAFF. The CDR3 DNA is TGCAGTGCTAGGCCCGCCGACCACACTGAAGCTTTCTTT.